This note documents a single T cell receptor (beta chain) sequence. Its antigen is undetermined. These data come from a study of immune cell composition in non-small cell lung cancer. Some clones are missing from TCRdb's copy, which holds only in-frame ones; the method was immunoSEQ multiplex PCR. The data contain 9,000 to 10,000 clones, approximately 70% of them singletons. Trimming pared 6 bases from V and 1 base from J, leaving 12 bases between. This CDR3 spans 14 amino acids. In germline, CDR1 is LNHDA, CDR2 SQIVND (reference sequence). General study points: TIL tumour reactivity correlated with maximal tumour-associated clone frequency in adenocarcinoma.

This TCR was recovered from a human donor with non-small cell lung cancer. J is TRBJ1-1 and V is TRBV19; D possibly corresponds to TRBD1 (6 bases). The material sequenced was lung tumor tissue. DNA for the CDR3: TGTGCCAGTAGATTGGGACAAGAGAACACTGAAGCTTTCTTT. Translation gives CASRLGQENTEAFF.